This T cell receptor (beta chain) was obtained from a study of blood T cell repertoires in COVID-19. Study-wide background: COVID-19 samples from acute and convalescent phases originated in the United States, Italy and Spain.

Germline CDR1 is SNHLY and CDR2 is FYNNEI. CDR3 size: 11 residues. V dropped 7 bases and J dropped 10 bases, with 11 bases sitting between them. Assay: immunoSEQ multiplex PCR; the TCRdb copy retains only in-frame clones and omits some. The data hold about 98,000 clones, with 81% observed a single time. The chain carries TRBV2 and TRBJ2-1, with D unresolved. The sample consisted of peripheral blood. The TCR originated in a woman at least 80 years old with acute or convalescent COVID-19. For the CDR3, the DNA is TGTGCCAGCACCCCCGCCCTAGAGCAGTTCTTC. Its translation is CASTPALEQFF.